This T cell receptor beta chain comes out of a study of T cells after posttransplantation cyclophosphamide. Study-wide points: TRB overlap between skin or GI tissue T cells and blood was limited. TRB clonality was highly associated with recipient CMV seropositivity and reactivation. Later post-transplant blood repertoires were often dominated by donor CD8+ memory clones.

TCRdb's table, derived via immunoSEQ multiplex PCR, lists solely in-frame clones and lacks some. The sample holds about 21,000 clones, about 86% seen once. Remarks on this clone: Its antigen is not known.

Controls had myeloablative marrow grafts with methotrexate and calcineurin inhibitor, sampled at 1 year. Germline-derived CDR1 and CDR2 are LGHNA and YSLEER. The CDR3 runs 16 residues. V lost 0 bases, J lost 0 bases, and 9 bases lay in between. The clonotype was recovered from a female patient aged 25-39 years who received an allogeneic stem cell transplant from an unrelated donor, was CMV-positive, and had acute and chronic GVHD. Some T cells may be provided by the graft donor. The V and J genes are TRBV4-3 and TRBJ1-3, with D maybe TRBD1 (5 bases). Sample: PBMCs, taken about 400 days after allogeneic stem cell transplant with calcineurin inhibitor and methotrexate. For the CDR3, the DNA is TGCGCCAGCAGCCAAGATGCGGGGGGCTCTGGAAACACCATATATTTT. As protein: CASSQDAGGSGNTIYF.